In this sample, the clone carrying this TCR beta chain turned up many times. Its specificity is unknown. MiXCR, applied by TCRdb to the 5' RACE reads, yields one record per CDR3 protein. Among some 61,000 distinct CDR3 sequences, 7% to 10% were seen once, and the ten largest hold more than 20%. Trimming removed 3 bases from V and 3 bases from J, with 8 bases in between. This CDR3 is 13 amino acids long. This sample was included in a study of early T cells in non-severe SARS-CoV-2 infection. Study-wide results and limits: Private and CD4 specificities were missed by VDJdb matching, skewed to anti-spike CD8.

The sequenced material came from whole blood. The chain is built from TRBV12-3 or TRBV12-4 and TRBJ2-5, with D uncertain. The TCR originated in an adult who was a healthcare worker with PCR-confirmed SARS-CoV-2 infection or an uninfected control (not recorded which). CDR3 bases: TGTGCCAGCAGTTTGACCACAGAAGAGACCCAGTACTTC. It codes for CASSLTTEETQYF.